This T cell receptor beta chain derives from a study of blood T cell repertoires in COVID-19. Overall study: The United States, Italy and Spain provided the acute and convalescent COVID-19 samples. The cDNA or gDNA used as material had been derived from T cells, B-cell-depleted T cells, or PBMCs.

In the study's own analysis: Amplification with reference gene primers provided the estimates of nucleated cell counts. Using immunoSEQ multiplex PCR, the repertoire was profiled, and TCRdb retains in-frame clones only, with some absent. V, J and clone size are taken as reported in that table, and D and trimming were inferred from the DNA itself. The sample lists roughly 54,000 clones, roughly 83% occurring once. The TCR sequence derives from a woman aged 60-75 years with acute or convalescent COVID-19. The specimen sequenced was peripheral blood.

The CDR3 sequence is CASSFGLAGDTGELFF. As DNA, the CDR3 is TGTGCCAGCAGCTTCGGACTAGCGGGAGACACCGGGGAGCTGTTTTTT. V and J are TRBV7-8 and TRBJ2-2; 13 positions agree with TRBD2. Germline CDR1 reads SGHVS; CDR2 reads FQNEAQ. This CDR3 is 16 amino acids long. V was pared by 3 bases and J by 3 bases, with 1 base of the junction left unmatched.